Shown below are 8 T cell receptor beta chains from a single sample sequenced in a study of human T cells and chemical hapten exposure (dated by TCRdb to the early 2020s). The receptor library was made with RACE. The run used a NextSeq 500. TCRdb's own reprocessing of the public reads used fastp at Q25 and MiXCR and kept productive beta chains. CDR3 protein duplicates are merged, each entry listing the most common genes and DNA. The sample table lists about 120,000 distinct CDR3 sequences, roughly 14% of them with a count of one. The ten largest clones take up approximately 2.8% of the sample. The time point label corresponds to: pre-sensitization, week 0. The treatment or condition label, as the study defines it: therapeutic diphenylcyclopropenone sensitization with weekly scalp DPC. This specimen was whole blood, taken in connection with sensitization to the hapten diphenylcyclopropenone (DPC). The receptors were gathered from a woman between 18 and 30 years old with alopecia areata. Some clones in this sample may be carry-over from other donors' samples.

This clonotype was counted a few times. The genes are TRBV3-1 and TRBJ1-6; D is uncertain. V gave up 4 bases and J gave up 8 bases, with 9 bases separating them. Per germline, CDR1 LGHDT and CDR2 YNNKEL (reference sequence). This CDR3 is 13 amino acids long. CDR3: CASSRQGYSPLHF. DNA of the CDR3: TGTGCCAGCAGCCGCCAAGGTTATTCACCCCTCCACTTT.

Note on this clonotype: Given a much more abundant clone one base away, this may be a read error. The chain has TRBV6-4 and TRBJ1-5; D ambiguous. The CDR3 runs 16 residues. The germline V gene encodes CDR1 MRHNA and CDR2 SNTAGT. The CDR3 loop reads CASSDSREGDNQPRHF. CDR3 nucleotide sequence: TGTGCCAGCAGTGACTCGAGGGAAGGAGACAATCAGCCCCGGCATTTT.

V usage is TRBV2 and J usage is TRBJ1-2; possible D gene TRBD1, 5 bases. Germline CDR1 is SNHLY and CDR2 is FYNNEI. CDR3 size: 16 residues. The germline V and J ends were trimmed by 4 bases and 10 bases, with 25 bases remaining between them. CDR3 coding DNA: TGTGCCAGCAGTGCGCCGGGGGGAGGGACCCCGACCCCCTACACCTTC. Residues: CASSAPGGGTPTPYTF.

This clonotype was detected many times. The genes are TRBV30 and TRBJ2-7; D gene unclear. Looked up from germline, CDR1 is GTSNPN and CDR2 is SVGIG (reference sequence). Between the trimmed V and J ends, which lost 1 base and 2 bases, there was a span of 9 bases. The CDR3 is made up of 13 amino acids. The CDR3 sequence is CAWSAGSTYEQYF. The CDR3 bases are TGTGCCTGGAGTGCTGGGTCCACCTACGAGCAGTACTTC.

A few counts support this clonotype. The CDR3 DNA is TGTGCCAGCAGTCCCACTGGGGGGGGACAAAAGAACTATGGCTACACCTTC. Translation gives CASSPTGGGQKNYGYTF. This chain links TRBV27 with TRBJ1-2, with D maybe TRBD1 (6 bases). The CDR3 totals 17 residues. The V and J ends lost 5 bases and 2 bases respectively, with 21 bases between them. Germline V gene lookup returns CDR1 MNHEY and CDR2 SMNVEV (reference sequence).

This clonotype was counted many times. This chain links TRBV4-3 with TRBJ1-3, with 7 bases identical to TRBD1. The V gene's germline CDR1 is LGHNA and CDR2 YSLEER. After removal of 4 bases from V and 2 bases from J, the junction contained 5 bases not matched to a gene. This CDR3 comprises 15 residues. CDR3: CASSLNDRAGNTIYF. Here the CDR3 DNA reads TGCGCCAGCAGCCTAAATGACAGGGCTGGAAACACCATATATTTT.

This chain links TRBV7-2 with TRBJ2-3, with D perhaps TRBD1 (6 bases). The CDR3 runs 12 residues. The germline V gene encodes CDR1 SGHTA and CDR2 FQGNSA. V was clipped by 3 bases and J by 6 bases, with 7 bases between them. CDR3 region: CASSFRGDTQYF. CDR3 in DNA: TGTGCCAGCAGCTTTAGGGGGGATACGCAGTATTTT.

The chain combines TRBV20-1 with TRBJ1-1; possible D gene TRBD1, 5 bases. The CDR3 consists of 11 residues. Between the trimmed V and J ends, which lost 5 bases and 10 bases, there was a span of 14 bases. The germline V gene has CDR1 DFQATT and CDR2 SNEGSKA (reference sequence). The CDR3 loop is CSAGPLGTAFF. In DNA form, the CDR3 reads TGCAGTGCTGGACCCTTGGGGACAGCTTTCTTT.